This T cell receptor (beta chain) was identified in a study of cytomegalovirus exposure and HLA in healthy donors. General observations from the study: The study recorded fewer than 200 TCR beta chains that were cytomegalovirus-associated. Association with HLA alleles at 0.05 false discovery rate was found for 15,000 or so TCR beta sequences in a later analysis. Because they were indistinguishable, some V segments, including TRBV6-2 and TRBV6-3, were excluded.

At the time of sampling, donors were nominally healthy, though unrecorded immune exposures were likely. With regard to this clone: Its specificity is unknown.

Primers included in the PCR were 60 Vbeta and 13 Jbeta primers. The table came from immunoSEQ multiplex PCR; TCRdb's copy has only in-frame clones and leaves some out. The table records approximately 180,000 clones, roughly 76% of them present only once. Germline V CDR1 and CDR2: MNHNY, SVGAGI (reference sequence). The CDR3 has 15 amino acids. The ends were cut back, 7 bases at V and 7 bases at J, with 17 bases in the middle. The V and J genes are TRBV6-6 and TRBJ1-6; no clear D gene. The receptor was derived from a woman aged 18-29 years in good health and CMV-seropositive. The sequenced sample was PBMCs. The CDR3 DNA reads as TGTGCCAGCACCCCCGGGGAAGCTCGGAATTCACCCCTCCACTTT. This translates into CASTPGEARNSPLHF.